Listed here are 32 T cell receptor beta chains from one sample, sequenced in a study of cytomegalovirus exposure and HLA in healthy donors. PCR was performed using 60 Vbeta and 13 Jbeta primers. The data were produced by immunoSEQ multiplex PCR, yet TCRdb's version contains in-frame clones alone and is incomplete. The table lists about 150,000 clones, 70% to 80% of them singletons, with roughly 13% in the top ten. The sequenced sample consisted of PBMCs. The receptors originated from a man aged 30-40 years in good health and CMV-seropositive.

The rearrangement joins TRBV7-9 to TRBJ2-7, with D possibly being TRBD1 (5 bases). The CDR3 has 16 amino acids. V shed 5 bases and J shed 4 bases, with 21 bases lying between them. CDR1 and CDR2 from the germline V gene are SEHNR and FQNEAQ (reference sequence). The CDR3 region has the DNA TGTGCCAGCAGCCAGAATACGGGTGTAGGGGCTTACGAGCAGTACTTC. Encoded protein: CASSQNTGVGAYEQYF.

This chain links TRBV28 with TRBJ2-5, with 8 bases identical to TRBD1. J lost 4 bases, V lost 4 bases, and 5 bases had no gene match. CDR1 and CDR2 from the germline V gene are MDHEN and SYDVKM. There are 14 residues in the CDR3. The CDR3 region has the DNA TGTGCCAGCAGTTCCGCCAGGGGGCCAGAGACCCAGTACTTC. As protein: CASSSARGPETQYF. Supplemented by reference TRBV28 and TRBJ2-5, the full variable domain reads DVKVTQSSRYLVKRTGEKVFLECVQDMDHENMFWYRQDPGLGLRLIYFSYDVKMKEKGDIPEGYSVSREKKERFSLILESASTNQTSMYLCASSSARGPETQYFGPGTRLLVL.

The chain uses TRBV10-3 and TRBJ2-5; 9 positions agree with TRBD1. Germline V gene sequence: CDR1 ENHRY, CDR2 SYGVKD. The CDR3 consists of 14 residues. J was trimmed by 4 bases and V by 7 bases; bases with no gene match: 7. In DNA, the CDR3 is TGTGCCATCAACTCCGGGACAGGGTTAGAGACCCAGTACTTC. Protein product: CAINSGTGLETQYF.

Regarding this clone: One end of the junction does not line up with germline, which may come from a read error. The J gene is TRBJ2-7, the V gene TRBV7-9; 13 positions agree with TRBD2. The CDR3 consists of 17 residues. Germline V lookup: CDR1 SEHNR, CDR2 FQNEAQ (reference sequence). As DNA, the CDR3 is TGTTCCAGCAGCGCCTACGGACTAGCGGGAGTATCCGACGAGCAGTACTTC. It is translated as CSSSAYGLAGVSDEQYF.

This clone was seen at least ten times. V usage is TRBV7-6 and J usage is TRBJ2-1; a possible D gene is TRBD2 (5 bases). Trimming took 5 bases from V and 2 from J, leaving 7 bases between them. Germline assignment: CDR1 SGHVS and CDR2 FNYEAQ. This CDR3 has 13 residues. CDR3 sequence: CASSPGTYNEQFF. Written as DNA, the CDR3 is TGTGCCAGCAGCCCCGGGACCTACAATGAGCAGTTCTTC.

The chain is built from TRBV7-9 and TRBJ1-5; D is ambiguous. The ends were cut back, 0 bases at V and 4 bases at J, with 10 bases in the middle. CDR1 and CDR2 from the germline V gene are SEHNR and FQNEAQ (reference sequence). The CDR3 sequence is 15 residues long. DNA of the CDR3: TGTGCCAGCAGCTTAGCCGCCACAGCAAATCAGCCCCAGCATTTT. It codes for CASSLAATANQPQHF.

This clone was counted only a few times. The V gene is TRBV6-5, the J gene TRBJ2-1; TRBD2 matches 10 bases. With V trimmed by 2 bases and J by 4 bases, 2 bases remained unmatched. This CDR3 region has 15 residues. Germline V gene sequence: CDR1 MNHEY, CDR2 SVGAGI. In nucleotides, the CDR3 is TGTGCCAGCAGTTACAGCGGGAGGGGATACAATGAGCAGTTCTTC. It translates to CASSYSGRGYNEQFF.

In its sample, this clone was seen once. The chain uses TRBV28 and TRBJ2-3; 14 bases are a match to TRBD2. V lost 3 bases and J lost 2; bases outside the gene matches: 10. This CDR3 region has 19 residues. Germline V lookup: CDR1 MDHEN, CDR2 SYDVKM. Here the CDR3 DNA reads TGTGCCAGCAGTTTTTTGGGACTAGCGGGAGATCTTAACACAGATACGCAGTATTTT. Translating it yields CASSFLGLAGDLNTDTQYF.

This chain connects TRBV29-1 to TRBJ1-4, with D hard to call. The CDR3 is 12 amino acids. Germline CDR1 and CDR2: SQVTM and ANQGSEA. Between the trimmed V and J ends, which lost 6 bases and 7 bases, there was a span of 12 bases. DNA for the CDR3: TGCAGCGTGTTGGAGGGCTTTGAAAAACTGTTTTTT. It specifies CSVLEGFEKLFF.

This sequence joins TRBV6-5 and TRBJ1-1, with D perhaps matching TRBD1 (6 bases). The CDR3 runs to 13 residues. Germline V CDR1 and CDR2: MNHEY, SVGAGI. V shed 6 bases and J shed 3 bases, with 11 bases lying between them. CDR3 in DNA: TGTGCCAGCAGACAAACAGGGTACACTGAAGCTTTCTTT. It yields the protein CASRQTGYTEAFF.

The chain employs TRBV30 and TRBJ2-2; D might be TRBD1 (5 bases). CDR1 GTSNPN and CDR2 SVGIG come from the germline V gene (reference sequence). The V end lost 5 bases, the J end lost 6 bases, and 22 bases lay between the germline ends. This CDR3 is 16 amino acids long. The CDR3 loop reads CAWQPAAGQGAGELFF. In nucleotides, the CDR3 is TGTGCCTGGCAACCCGCCGCCGGACAAGGGGCCGGGGAGCTGTTTTTT.

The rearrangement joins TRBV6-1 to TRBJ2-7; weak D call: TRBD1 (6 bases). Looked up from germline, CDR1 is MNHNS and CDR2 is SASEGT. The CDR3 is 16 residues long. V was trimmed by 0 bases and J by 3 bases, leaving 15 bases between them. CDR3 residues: CASSEAGQYNNYEQYF. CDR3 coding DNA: TGTGCCAGCAGTGAAGCCGGACAGTACAACAACTACGAGCAGTACTTC.

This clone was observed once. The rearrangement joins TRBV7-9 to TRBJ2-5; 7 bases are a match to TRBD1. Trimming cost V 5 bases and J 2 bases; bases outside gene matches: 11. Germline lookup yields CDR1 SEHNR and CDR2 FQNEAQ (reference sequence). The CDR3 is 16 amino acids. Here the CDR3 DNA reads TGTGCCAGCAGCGGACCGCGACAGGGATCACAAGAGACCCAGTACTTC. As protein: CASSGPRQGSQETQYF.

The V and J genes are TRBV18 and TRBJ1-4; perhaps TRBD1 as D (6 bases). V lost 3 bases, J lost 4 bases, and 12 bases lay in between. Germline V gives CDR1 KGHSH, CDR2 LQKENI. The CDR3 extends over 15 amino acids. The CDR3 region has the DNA TGTGCCAGCTCACCTCGACAGGCTGGTAATGAAAAACTGTTTTTT. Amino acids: CASSPRQAGNEKLFF.

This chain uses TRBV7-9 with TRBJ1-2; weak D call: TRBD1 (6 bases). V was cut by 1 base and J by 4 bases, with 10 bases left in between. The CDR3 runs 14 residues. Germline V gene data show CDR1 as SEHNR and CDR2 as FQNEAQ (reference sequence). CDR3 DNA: TGTGCCAGCAGCTTAGACAGGGTAGGCTATGGCTACACCTTC. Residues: CASSLDRVGYGYTF.

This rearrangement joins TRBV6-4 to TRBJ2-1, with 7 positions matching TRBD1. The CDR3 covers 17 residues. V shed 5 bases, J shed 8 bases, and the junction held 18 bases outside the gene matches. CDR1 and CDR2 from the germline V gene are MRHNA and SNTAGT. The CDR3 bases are TGTGCCAGCAGTTTATCCGTCAAGACAGGGAAGCGCGATGAGCAGTTCTTC. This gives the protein CASSLSVKTGKRDEQFF.

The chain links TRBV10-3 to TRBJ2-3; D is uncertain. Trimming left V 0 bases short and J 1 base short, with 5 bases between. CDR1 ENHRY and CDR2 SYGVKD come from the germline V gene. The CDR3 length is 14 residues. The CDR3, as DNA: TGTGCCATCAGTGAGTCCGTCGGCACAGATACGCAGTATTTT. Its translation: CAISESVGTDTQYF.

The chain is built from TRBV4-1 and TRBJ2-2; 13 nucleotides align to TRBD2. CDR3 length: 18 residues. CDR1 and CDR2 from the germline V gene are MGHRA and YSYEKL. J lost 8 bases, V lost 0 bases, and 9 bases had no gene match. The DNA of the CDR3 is TGCGCCAGCAGCCAAGAAGGAGGACTAGCGGGAGTAAGGGGGGAGCTGTTTTTT. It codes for CASSQEGGLAGVRGELFF.

The CDR3 is CASSKGTVRNTEAFF. DNA for the CDR3: TGTGCCAGCAGCAAAGGGACAGTAAGGAACACTGAAGCTTTCTTT. The V call is TRBV7-9, the J call TRBJ1-1, with 7 nucleotides matching TRBD1. V dropped 5 bases and J dropped 1; count of bases not matched to a gene: 7. Germline V gene sequence: CDR1 SEHNR, CDR2 FQNEAQ (reference sequence). The CDR3 is 15 residues long.

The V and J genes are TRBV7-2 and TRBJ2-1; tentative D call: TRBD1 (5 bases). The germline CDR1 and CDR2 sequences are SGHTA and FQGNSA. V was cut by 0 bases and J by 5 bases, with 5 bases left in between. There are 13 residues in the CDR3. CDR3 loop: CASSLATDNEQFF. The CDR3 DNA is TGTGCCAGCAGCTTAGCGACAGACAATGAGCAGTTCTTC.

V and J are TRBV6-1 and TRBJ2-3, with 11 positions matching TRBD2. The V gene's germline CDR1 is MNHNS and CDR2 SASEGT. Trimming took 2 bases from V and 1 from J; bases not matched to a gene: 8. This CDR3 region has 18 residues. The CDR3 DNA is TGTGCCAGCAGTGAAAGTAGACTAGCGGGAAGGCGCACAGATACGCAGTATTTT. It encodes CASSESRLAGRRTDTQYF.

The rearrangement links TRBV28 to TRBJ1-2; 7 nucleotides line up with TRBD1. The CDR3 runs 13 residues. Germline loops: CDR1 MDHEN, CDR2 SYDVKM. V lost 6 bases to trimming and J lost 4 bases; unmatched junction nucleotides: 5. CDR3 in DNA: TGTGCCAGCAGATCGACAGGGATCTATGGCTACACCTTC. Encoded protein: CASRSTGIYGYTF.

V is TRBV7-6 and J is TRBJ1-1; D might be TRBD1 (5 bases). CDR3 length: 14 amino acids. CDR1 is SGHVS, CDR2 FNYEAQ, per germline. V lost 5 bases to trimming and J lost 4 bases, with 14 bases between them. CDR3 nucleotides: TGTGCCAGCAGCGTCGCCCAGGGTTCCACTGAAGCTTTCTTT. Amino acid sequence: CASSVAQGSTEAFF.

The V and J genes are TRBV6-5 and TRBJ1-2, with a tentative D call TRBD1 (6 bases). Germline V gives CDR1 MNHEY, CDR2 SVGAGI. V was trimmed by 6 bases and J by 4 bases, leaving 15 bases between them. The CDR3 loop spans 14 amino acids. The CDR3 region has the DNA TGTGCCAGCAGCCGGACAGCCTTGTCCTATGGCTACACCTTC. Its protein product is CASSRTALSYGYTF.

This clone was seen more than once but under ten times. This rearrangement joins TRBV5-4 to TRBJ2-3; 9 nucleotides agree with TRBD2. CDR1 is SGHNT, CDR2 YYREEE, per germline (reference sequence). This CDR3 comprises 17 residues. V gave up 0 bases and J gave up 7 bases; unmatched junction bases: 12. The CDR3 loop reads CASSLGGASGNSYTQYF. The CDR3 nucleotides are TGTGCCAGCAGCTTGGGGGGGGCTAGCGGGAATTCCTATACGCAGTATTTT.

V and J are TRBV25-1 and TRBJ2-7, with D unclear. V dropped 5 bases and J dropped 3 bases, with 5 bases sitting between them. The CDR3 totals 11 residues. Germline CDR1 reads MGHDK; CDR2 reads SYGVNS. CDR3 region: CASSLDYEQYF. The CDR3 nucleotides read TGTGCCAGCAGTTTAGACTACGAGCAGTACTTC.

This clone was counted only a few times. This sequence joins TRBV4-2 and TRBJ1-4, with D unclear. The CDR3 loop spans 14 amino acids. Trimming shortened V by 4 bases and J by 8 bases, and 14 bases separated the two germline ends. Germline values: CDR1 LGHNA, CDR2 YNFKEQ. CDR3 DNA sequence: TGTGCCAGCAGCCTTAGAGGCACCACGGAAAAACTGTTTTTT. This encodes CASSLRGTTEKLFF.

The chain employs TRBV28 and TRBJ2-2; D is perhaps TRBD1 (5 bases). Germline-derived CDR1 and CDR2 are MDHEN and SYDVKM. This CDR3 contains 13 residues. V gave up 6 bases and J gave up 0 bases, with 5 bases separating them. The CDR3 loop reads CASRTANTGELFF. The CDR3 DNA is TGTGCCAGCAGGACAGCGAACACCGGGGAGCTGTTTTTT.

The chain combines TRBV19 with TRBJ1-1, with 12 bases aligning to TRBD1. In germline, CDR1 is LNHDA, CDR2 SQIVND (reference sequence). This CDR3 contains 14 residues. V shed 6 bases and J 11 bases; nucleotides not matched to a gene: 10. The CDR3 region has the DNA TGTGCCAGTAGCTTACTGGGACAGGGGGCGGGGGCTTTCTTT. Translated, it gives CASSLLGQGAGAFF.

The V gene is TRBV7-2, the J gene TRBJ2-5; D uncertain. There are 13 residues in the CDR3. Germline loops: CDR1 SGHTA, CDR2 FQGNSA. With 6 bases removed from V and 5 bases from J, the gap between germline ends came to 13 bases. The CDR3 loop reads CASSLMLVETQYF. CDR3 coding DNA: TGTGCCAGCAGTCTAATGCTGGTCGAGACCCAGTACTTC.

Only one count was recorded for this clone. The CDR3 DNA follows: TGTGCCAGCAGCTCGCGACAGGGGAACACTGAAGCTTTCTTT. Amino acid sequence: CASSSRQGNTEAFF. This sequence joins TRBV4-2 and TRBJ1-1; 7 nucleotides agree with TRBD1. The V gene's germline CDR1 is LGHNA and CDR2 YNFKEQ. V was pared by 5 bases and J by 1 base, with 4 bases of the junction left unmatched. This CDR3 is 14 amino acids long.

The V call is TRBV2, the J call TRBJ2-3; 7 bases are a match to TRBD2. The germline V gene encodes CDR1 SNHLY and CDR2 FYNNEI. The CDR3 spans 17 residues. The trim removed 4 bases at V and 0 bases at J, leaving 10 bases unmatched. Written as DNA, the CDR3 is TGTGCCAGCAGTGCCCCAAGCGGGGCCGCTAGCACAGATACGCAGTATTTT. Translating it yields CASSAPSGAASTDTQYF.